The rows below give T cell receptor beta chains drawn from one sample of a study of response to subunit inactivated influenza vaccine. MiXCR, run by TCRdb on the RT-PCR reads, gives a single entry per CDR3 protein. Of 500,000 to 750,000 distinct CDR3 sequences detected, approximately 15% appear once; the ten largest clones hold around 10%. The starting material was PBMCs from blood, obtained about 13 days after vaccination. These receptors were collected from a man between 45 and 60 years old who received an inactivated influenza vaccine. The CDR3 runs from the conserved cysteine through the conserved F or W. The D gene is left open where the match is weak. The size field is filled for only some rows; it gives once, few, many or a size class.

>TRBV20-1|TRBJ2-1|-|-|15
CSARNMESSYNEQFF
TGCAGTGCTAGGAATATGGAGAGCTCCTACAATGAGCAGTTCTTC
>TRBV7-2|TRBJ2-7|-|-|13
CASSFSNSYEQYF
TGTGCCAGCAGCTTCTCCAACTCCTACGAGCAGTACTTC
>TRBV10-3|TRBJ2-1|-|few|15
CAISERIQGHNEQFF
TGTGCCATCAGTGAGCGAATACAGGGCCACAATGAGCAGTTCTTC
>TRBV7-9|TRBJ1-6|-|-|13
CASSQTTGTPLHF
TGTGCCAGCAGTCAAACTACAGGGACACCCCTCCACTTT
>TRBV12-3/TRBV12-4|TRBJ1-2|-|-|13
CASSLTGTGGYTF
TGTGCCAGCAGTCTCACCGGGACGGGGGGCTACACCTTC
>TRBV28|TRBJ2-3|TRBD2|many|16
CASSFLAGGSTDTQYF
TGTGCCAGCAGTTTCCTAGCGGGGGGTAGCACAGATACGCAGTATTTT
>TRBV10-1|TRBJ2-2|-|-|14
CASTPGPNTGELFF
TGCGCCAGCACACCGGGTCCGAACACCGGGGAGCTGTTTTTT
>TRBV7-2|TRBJ2-5|TRBD1|few|16
CASSPRAGTGPETQYF
TGTGCCAGCAGCCCTCGAGCCGGGACAGGGCCAGAGACCCAGTACTTC
>TRBV5-1|TRBJ2-2|-|few|14
CASSPTTHPGELFF
TGCGCCAGCAGCCCGACGACTCACCCCGGGGAGCTGTTTTTT
>TRBV10-3|TRBJ2-3|-|many|18
CAISESGQGMRSTDTQYF
TGTGCCATCAGTGAGTCAGGGCAGGGGATGCGGAGCACAGATACGCAGTATTTT
>TRBV6-2/TRBV6-3|TRBJ2-6|TRBD1|-|21
CASSPVFEPGQGTSGANVLTF
TGTGCCAGCAGTCCCGTTTTTGAACCGGGACAGGGCACCTCTGGGGCCAACGTCCTGACTTTC
>TRBV7-2|TRBJ2-1|-|-|15
CASSSRFGGYNEQFF
TGTGCCAGCAGCTCCAGATTTGGCGGTTACAATGAGCAGTTCTTC
>TRBV18|TRBJ1-2|TRBD1|-|12
CASSPDREGYTF
TGTGCCAGCTCACCGGACAGGGAGGGCTACACCTTC
>TRBV7-8|TRBJ2-5|TRBD2|many|14
CAATSGRLQETQYF
TGTGCAGCGACTAGCGGGAGATTACAAGAGACCCAGTACTTC
>TRBV7-2|TRBJ2-3|-|few|14
CASSLASRGNTQYF
TGTGCCAGCAGCTTAGCTTCGAGGGGGAATACGCAGTATTTT
>TRBV29-1|TRBJ1-1|-|few|10
CSAAPLEAFF
TGCAGCGCCGCGCCACTGGAAGCTTTCTTT
>TRBV10-1|TRBJ2-7|TRBD2|few|17
CASSEVSTSGGPYEQYF
TGCGCCAGCAGTGAGGTATCGACTAGCGGGGGACCCTACGAGCAGTACTTC
>TRBV5-1|TRBJ2-1|-|few|13
CASKPDINNEQFF
TGCGCCAGCAAGCCGGACATAAACAATGAGCAGTTCTTC
>TRBV28|TRBJ1-6|TRBD1|few|13
CASSDRANSPLHF
TGTGCCAGCAGCGACAGGGCCAATTCACCCCTCCACTTT
>TRBV2|TRBJ2-7|-|few|14
CASSDRGLAAQQYF
TGTGCCAGCAGTGACCGTGGCCTAGCAGCCCAGCAGTACTTC
>TRBV11-2|TRBJ2-1|-|-|17
CASSQRTLPGVDNEQFF
TGTGCCAGCAGCCAGAGGACGTTACCAGGGGTCGACAATGAGCAGTTCTTC
>TRBV12-3/TRBV12-4|TRBJ2-2|TRBD2|-|17
CASSFVAGRWVTGELFF
TGTGCCAGCAGTTTCGTGGCCGGGAGGTGGGTCACCGGGGAGCTGTTTTTT
>TRBV30|TRBJ1-2|TRBD1|few|13
CALRDRGNYGYTF
TGTGCCTTAAGGGACAGGGGTAACTATGGCTACACCTTC
>TRBV5-5|TRBJ1-2|-|few|14
CASSLESQDYGYTF
TGTGCCAGCAGCTTGGAGTCGCAGGACTATGGCTACACCTTC
>TRBV12-3/TRBV12-4|TRBJ2-2|TRBD2|many|15
CASSLAGTNTGELFF
TGTGCCAGCAGCTTAGCGGGCACGAACACCGGGGAGCTGTTTTTT
>TRBV27|TRBJ2-7|TRBD2|-|13
CASSFPGGFVQYF
TGTGCCAGCAGTTTCCCCGGGGGGTTTGTGCAGTACTTC
>TRBV2|TRBJ1-5|-|few|13
CASHPGPGQPQHF
TGTGCCAGCCACCCCGGCCCGGGTCAGCCCCAGCATTTT
>TRBV4-3|TRBJ1-5|-|few|16
CASSQALGQNNQPQHF
TGCGCCAGCAGCCAAGCCTTGGGACAAAACAATCAGCCCCAGCATTTT
>TRBV20-1|TRBJ1-6|-|-|13
CSAIDSPNSPLHF
TGCAGTGCTATAGACAGTCCCAATTCACCCCTCCACTTT
>TRBV5-1|TRBJ2-7|TRBD2|many|14
CASTRAGGSNEQYF
TGCGCCAGCACCAGGGCGGGAGGGTCCAACGAGCAGTACTTC
>TRBV10-3|TRBJ2-2|-|-|15
CAISVGSRDTGELFF
TGTGCCATCAGTGTAGGCTCTCGGGACACCGGGGAGCTGTTTTTT
>TRBV11-1|TRBJ2-1|-|-|13
CASGRQINNEQFF
TGTGCCAGTGGACGACAGATTAACAATGAGCAGTTCTTC
>TRBV4-3|TRBJ2-7|TRBD2|-|17
CASSPPTGGREVHEQYF
TGCGCCAGCAGCCCGCCGACTGGCGGGAGGGAGGTCCACGAGCAGTACTTC
>TRBV3-1|TRBJ2-7|-|few|17
CASSQASPAGTSYEQYF
TGTGCCAGCAGCCAAGCTAGTCCTGCGGGAACCTCCTACGAGCAGTACTTC
>TRBV29-1|TRBJ1-3|-|few|15
CSVVRRTVTGNTIYF
TGCAGCGTTGTTAGAAGGACAGTTACTGGAAACACCATATATTTT
>TRBV10-3|TRBJ2-1|-|few|15
CAISESGGADGEQFF
TGTGCCATCAGTGAGTCAGGGGGGGCCGATGGTGAGCAGTTCTTC
>TRBV20-1|TRBJ1-2|-|-|11
CSAKESYGYTF
TGCAGTGCTAAGGAGTCCTATGGCTACACCTTC
>TRBV12-3/TRBV12-4|TRBJ2-3|-|few|14
CASSRPGGLDTQYF
TGTGCCAGCAGTCGGCCCGGGGGCCTGGATACGCAGTATTTT
>TRBV6-2/TRBV6-3|TRBJ2-3|-|-|13
CASSYSRIDTQYF
TGTGCCAGCAGTTACTCCCGTATTGATACGCAGTATTTT
>TRBV20-1|TRBJ2-5|TRBD2|few|13
CSAATSGQETQYF
TGCAGTGCTGCAACTAGCGGCCAAGAGACCCAGTACTTC
>TRBV20-1|TRBJ2-7|TRBD2|-|14
CSARGLAGVDEQYF
TGCAGTGCTAGAGGTCTTGCGGGAGTAGACGAGCAGTACTTC
>TRBV28|TRBJ2-2|TRBD1|-|18
CASSLYRGMGPNTGELFF
TGTGCCAGCAGTTTATACAGGGGAATGGGCCCGAACACCGGGGAGCTGTTTTTT
>TRBV9|TRBJ1-5|-|-|13
CASSGPTGRPQHF
TGTGCCAGCAGCGGACCTACAGGACGGCCCCAGCATTTT
>TRBV20-1|TRBJ2-7|-|-|9
CSAPLRQYF
TGCAGTGCCCCCTTACGCCAGTACTTC
>TRBV10-3|TRBJ2-5|-|-|13
CAISADLQETQYF
TGTGCCATCAGTGCCGATTTACAAGAGACCCAGTACTTC
>TRBV20-1|TRBJ2-3|-|few|13
CSARGHFTDTQYF
TGCAGTGCTAGAGGGCACTTCACAGATACGCAGTATTTT
>TRBV7-7|TRBJ2-2|TRBD2|-|18
CASSLDAAGGPNTGELFF
TGTGCTAGCAGCTTAGACGCAGCGGGGGGTCCGAACACCGGGGAGCTGTTTTTT
>TRBV5-1|TRBJ2-3|-|few|14
CATRADIDTDTQYF
TGCGCCACTCGGGCGGACATCGACACAGATACGCAGTATTTT
>TRBV18|TRBJ2-1|TRBD1|-|16
CASSLTTGGLNNEQFF
TGTGCCAGCTCACTGACGACAGGGGGCTTGAACAATGAGCAGTTCTTC
>TRBV20-1|TRBJ2-7|TRBD2|-|15
CSAPVRAGNSYEQYF
TGCAGTGCCCCAGTGAGAGCGGGAAATTCCTACGAGCAGTACTTC
>TRBV3-1|TRBJ1-2|-|-|11
CASSRRGGYTF
TGTGCCAGCAGCCGAAGAGGGGGCTACACCTTC
>TRBV5-1|TRBJ2-3|-|few|12
CASSTDGDTQYF
TGCGCCAGCAGCACTGACGGAGATACGCAGTATTTT
>TRBV10-3|TRBJ2-1|-|-|13
CAISETGSGEQFF
TGTGCCATCAGTGAAACAGGGAGCGGAGAGCAGTTCTTC
>TRBV28|TRBJ2-3|-|few|16
CASSFADLAGTDTQYF
TGTGCCAGCAGTTTCGCGGACCTTGCCGGCACAGATACGCAGTATTTT
>TRBV15|TRBJ2-1|-|few|15
CATSRTGTGYNEQFF
TGTGCCACCAGCAGAACCGGGACTGGCTACAATGAGCAGTTCTTC
>TRBV28|TRBJ1-2|-|-|14
CASRRRTTNYGYTF
TGTGCCAGCAGGCGACGGACGACTAACTATGGCTACACCTTC
>TRBV15|TRBJ1-4|-|few|16
CATSPLIRPTNEKLFF
TGTGCCACCAGCCCGTTAATCCGACCAACTAATGAAAAACTGTTTTTT
>TRBV12-3/TRBV12-4|TRBJ1-6|-|few|15
CASSLQGMKHSPLHF
TGTGCCAGCAGCCTACAGGGTATGAAGCATTCACCCCTCCACTTT